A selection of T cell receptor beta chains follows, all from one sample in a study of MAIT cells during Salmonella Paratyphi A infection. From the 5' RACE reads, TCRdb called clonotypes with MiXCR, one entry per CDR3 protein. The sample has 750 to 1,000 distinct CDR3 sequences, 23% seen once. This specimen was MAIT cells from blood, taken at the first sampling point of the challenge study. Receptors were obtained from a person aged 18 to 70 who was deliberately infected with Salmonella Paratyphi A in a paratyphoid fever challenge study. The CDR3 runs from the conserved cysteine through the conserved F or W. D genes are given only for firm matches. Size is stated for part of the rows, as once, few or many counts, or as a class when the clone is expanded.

CASTSPGDGGRTDTQYF,TGTGCCAGTACCTCCCCCGGGGACGGGGGACGGACAGATACGCAGTATTTT,TRBV19,NA,NA,TRBJ2-3
CASSQDLGTAYQPQHF,TGTGCCAGCAGCCAAGACCTCGGGACAGCGTATCAGCCCCAGCATTTT,TRBV4-2,TRBD1,NA,TRBJ1-5
CSARREGLYYEQYF,TGCAGTGCTAGAAGAGAGGGACTGTACTACGAGCAGTACTTC,TRBV20-1,NA,NA,TRBJ2-7
CASGKTDLNEQFF,TGTGCCAGCGGGAAGACAGACCTAAATGAGCAGTTCTTC,TRBV6-2/TRBV6-3,NA,few,TRBJ2-1
CASSDGTSTGELFF,TGTGCCAGCAGTGACGGGACTAGCACCGGGGAGCTGTTTTTT,TRBV6-4,TRBD2,medium-sized,TRBJ2-2
CSGINAEYSWDEQFF,TGCAGTGGTATCAACGCAGAGTACTCTTGGGATGAGCAGTTCTTC,TRBV20-1,NA,NA,TRBJ2-1
CARKLAGEINEQFF,TGTGCCAGAAAACTAGCGGGAGAGATCAATGAGCAGTTCTTC,TRBV2,TRBD2,medium-sized,TRBJ2-1
CTSSLRDRSSYEQYF,TGTACCAGCAGCTTGAGGGACCGGAGCTCCTACGAGCAGTACTTC,TRBV7-9,NA,NA,TRBJ2-7
CASSETSGRIDTQYF,TGTGCCAGCAGTGAGACTAGCGGGAGGATAGATACGCAGTATTTT,TRBV6-4,TRBD2,few,TRBJ2-3
CASSFRGGAGDTQYF,TGCGCCAGCAGCTTCCGCGGGGGGGCCGGGGATACGCAGTATTTT,TRBV5-1,TRBD2,NA,TRBJ2-3
CSAAGEGSDFF,TGCAGTGCTGCCGGAGAGGGGTCGGATTTCTTT,TRBV20-1,NA,NA,TRBJ1-1
CASSQALGGGTDTQYF,TGCGCCAGCAGCCAAGCCCTCGGCGGTGGCACAGATACGCAGTATTTT,TRBV4-2,NA,NA,TRBJ2-3
CATTLAGESYNEQFF,TGTGCCACCACCTTGGCGGGGGAATCTTACAATGAGCAGTTCTTC,TRBV15,TRBD2,medium-sized,TRBJ2-1
CASSWVRLASYEQYF,TGTGCTAGCAGCTGGGTCCGACTAGCGTCCTACGAGCAGTACTTC,TRBV7-7,TRBD2,medium-sized,TRBJ2-7
CASSQERGGPDTQYF,TGCGCCAGCAGCCAAGAGCGGGGGGGCCCAGATACGCAGTATTTT,TRBV4-1,TRBD2,NA,TRBJ2-3
CAISESETGSFGYGYTF,TGTGCCATCAGTGAGTCAGAGACAGGGAGCTTTGGCTATGGCTACACCTTC,TRBV10-3,TRBD1,NA,TRBJ1-2
CASSFTKFGTPEREAFF,TGTGCCAGCAGCTTTACTAAGTTCGGGACACCTGAGCGTGAAGCTTTCTTT,TRBV7-9,NA,NA,TRBJ1-1
CASSPPQGGSYNEQFF,TGTGCCAGCTCACCACCCCAGGGGGGGTCCTACAATGAGCAGTTCTTC,TRBV18,NA,NA,TRBJ2-1
CSAREGGRDGGELFF,TGCAGTGCTAGAGAAGGCGGGAGAGATGGGGGGGAGCTGTTTTTT,TRBV20-1,TRBD2,NA,TRBJ2-2
CASSEGGTSGGVVTDTQYF,TGTGCCAGCAGTGAGGGTGGTACTAGCGGGGGAGTTGTCACAGATACGCAGTATTTT,TRBV6-4,TRBD2,NA,TRBJ2-3